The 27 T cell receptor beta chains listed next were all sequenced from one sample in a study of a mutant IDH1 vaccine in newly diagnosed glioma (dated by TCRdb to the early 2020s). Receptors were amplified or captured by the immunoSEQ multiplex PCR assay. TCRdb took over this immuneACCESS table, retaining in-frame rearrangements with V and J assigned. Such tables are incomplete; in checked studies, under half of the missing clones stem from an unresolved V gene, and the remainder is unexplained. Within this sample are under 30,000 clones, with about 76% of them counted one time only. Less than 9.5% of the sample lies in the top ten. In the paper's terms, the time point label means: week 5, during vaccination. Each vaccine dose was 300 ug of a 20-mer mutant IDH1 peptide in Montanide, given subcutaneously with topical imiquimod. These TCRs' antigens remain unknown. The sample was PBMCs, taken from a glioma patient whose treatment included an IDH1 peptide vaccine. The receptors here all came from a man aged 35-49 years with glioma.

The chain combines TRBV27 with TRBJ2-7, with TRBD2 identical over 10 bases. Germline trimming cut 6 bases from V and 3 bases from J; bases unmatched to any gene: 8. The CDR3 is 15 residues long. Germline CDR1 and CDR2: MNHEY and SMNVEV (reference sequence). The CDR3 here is CASRGPSGSIYEQYF. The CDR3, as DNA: TGTGCCAGCAGGGGGCCTAGCGGGAGTATCTACGAGCAGTACTTC.

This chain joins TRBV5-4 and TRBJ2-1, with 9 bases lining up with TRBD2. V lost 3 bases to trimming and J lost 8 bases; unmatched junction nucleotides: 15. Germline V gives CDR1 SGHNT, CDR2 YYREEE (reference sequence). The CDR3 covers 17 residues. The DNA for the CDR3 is TGTGCCAGCAGCTCAGGGCTAGCGGGAACGGGAATGGATGAGCAGTTCTTC. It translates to CASSSGLAGTGMDEQFF.

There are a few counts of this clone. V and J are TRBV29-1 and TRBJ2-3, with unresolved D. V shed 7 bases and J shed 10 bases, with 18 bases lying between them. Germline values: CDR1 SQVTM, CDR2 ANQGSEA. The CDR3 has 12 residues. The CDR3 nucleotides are TGCAGCGGCCGAGGCAGCCAAGCCCCGCAGTATTTT. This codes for CSGRGSQAPQYF.

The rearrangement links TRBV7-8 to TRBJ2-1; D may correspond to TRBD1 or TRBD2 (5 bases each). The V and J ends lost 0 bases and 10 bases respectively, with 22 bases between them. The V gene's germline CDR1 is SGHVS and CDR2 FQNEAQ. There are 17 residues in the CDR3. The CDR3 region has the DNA TGTGCCAGCAGCTTAGCTATAATCTCGGGACCTACAATAGAGCAGTTCTTC. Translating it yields CASSLAIISGPTIEQFF.

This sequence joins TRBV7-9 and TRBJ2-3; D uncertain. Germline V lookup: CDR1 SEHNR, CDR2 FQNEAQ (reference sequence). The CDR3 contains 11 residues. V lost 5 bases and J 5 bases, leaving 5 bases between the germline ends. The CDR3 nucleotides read TGTGCCAGCAGCCCTAGAGATACGCAGTATTTT. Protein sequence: CASSPRDTQYF.

CDR3 bases: TGTGCCAGCTCACCAACAGGTCAAGAGACCCAGTACTTC. Protein sequence: CASSPTGQETQYF. V gene TRBV18 combines with J gene TRBJ2-5, with D perhaps matching TRBD1 (5 bases). This CDR3 spans 13 amino acids. V lost 2 bases and J 2 bases, leaving 6 bases between the germline ends. Germline assignment: CDR1 KGHSH and CDR2 LQKENI.

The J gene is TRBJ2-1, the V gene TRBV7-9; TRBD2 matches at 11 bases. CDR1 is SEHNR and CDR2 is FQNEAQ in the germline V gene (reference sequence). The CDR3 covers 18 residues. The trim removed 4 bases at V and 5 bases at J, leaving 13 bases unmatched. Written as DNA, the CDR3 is TGTGCCAGCAGCTCACCTATGCTAGCGGGGGGACGAGACAATGAGCAGTTCTTC. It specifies CASSSPMLAGGRDNEQFF.

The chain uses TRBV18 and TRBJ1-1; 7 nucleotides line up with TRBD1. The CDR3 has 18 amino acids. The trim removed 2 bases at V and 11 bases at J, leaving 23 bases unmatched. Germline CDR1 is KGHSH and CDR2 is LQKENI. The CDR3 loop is CASSPLEWDRVLSLIAFF. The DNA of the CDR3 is TGTGCCAGCTCACCATTAGAGTGGGACAGAGTCCTTAGCCTGATCGCTTTCTTT.

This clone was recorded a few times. CDR3 region: CASSEVWASGSGEQYF. CDR3 nucleotides: TGTGCCAGCAGTGAAGTGTGGGCTAGCGGGAGTGGCGAGCAGTACTTC. The chain links TRBV6-1 to TRBJ2-7; 10 nucleotides line up with TRBD2. This CDR3 spans 16 amino acids. The J segment lost 6 bases and the V segment lost 1 base, leaving 9 bases of the junction unmatched. Germline CDR1 and CDR2: MNHNS and SASEGT.

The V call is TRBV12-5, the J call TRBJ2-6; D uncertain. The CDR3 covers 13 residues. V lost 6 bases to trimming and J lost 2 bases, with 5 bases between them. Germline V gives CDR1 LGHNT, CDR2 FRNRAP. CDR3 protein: CASGSTGANVLTF. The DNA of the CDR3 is TGTGCTAGTGGGTCAACTGGGGCCAACGTCCTGACTTTC.

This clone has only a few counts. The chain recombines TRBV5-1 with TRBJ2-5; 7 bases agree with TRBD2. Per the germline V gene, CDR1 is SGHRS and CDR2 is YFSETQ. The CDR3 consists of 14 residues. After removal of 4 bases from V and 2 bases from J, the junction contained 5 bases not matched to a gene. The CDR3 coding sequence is TGCGCCAGCAGCCCCGCTAGCGGTCAAGAGACCCAGTACTTC. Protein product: CASSPASGQETQYF.

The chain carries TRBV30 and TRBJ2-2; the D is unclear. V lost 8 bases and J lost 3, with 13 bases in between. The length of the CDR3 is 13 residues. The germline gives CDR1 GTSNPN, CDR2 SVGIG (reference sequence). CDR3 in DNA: TGTGCCCTAAATAACAAGGACACCGGGGAGCTGTTTTTT. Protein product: CALNNKDTGELFF.

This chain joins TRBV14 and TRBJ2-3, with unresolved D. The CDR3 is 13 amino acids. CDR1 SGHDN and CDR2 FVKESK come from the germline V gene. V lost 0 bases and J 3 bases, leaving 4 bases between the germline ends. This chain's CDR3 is CASSQDWTDTQYF. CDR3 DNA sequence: TGTGCCAGCAGCCAAGATTGGACAGATACGCAGTATTTT. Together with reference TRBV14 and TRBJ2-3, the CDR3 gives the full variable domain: EAGVTQFPSHSVIEKGQTVTLRCDPISGHDNLYWYRRVMGKEIKFLLHFVKESKQDESGMPNNRFLAERTGGTYSTLKVQPAELEDSGVYFCASSQDWTDTQYFGPGTRLTVL.

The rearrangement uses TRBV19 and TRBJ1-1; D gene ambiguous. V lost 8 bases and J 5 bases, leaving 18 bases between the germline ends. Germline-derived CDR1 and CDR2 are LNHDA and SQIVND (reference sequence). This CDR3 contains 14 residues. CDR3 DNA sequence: TGTGCCAGTCAGAGATTTGCACCGGGGACTGAAGCTTTCTTT. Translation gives CASQRFAPGTEAFF.

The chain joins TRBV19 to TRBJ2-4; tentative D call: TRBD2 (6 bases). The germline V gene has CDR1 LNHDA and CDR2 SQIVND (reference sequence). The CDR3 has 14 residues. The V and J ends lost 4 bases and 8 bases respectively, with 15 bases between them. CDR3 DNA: TGTGCCAGTAGTACCGCAGGGAGGAGGGACATTCAGTACTTC. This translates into CASSTAGRRDIQYF.

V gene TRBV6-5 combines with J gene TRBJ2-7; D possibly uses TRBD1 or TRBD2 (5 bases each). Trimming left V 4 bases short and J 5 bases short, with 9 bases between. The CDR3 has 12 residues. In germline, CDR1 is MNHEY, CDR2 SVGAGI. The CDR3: CASSWDRNEQYV. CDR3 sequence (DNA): TGTGCCAGCAGTTGGGACCGGAACGAGCAGTACGTC.

The CDR3 sequence is CASSYSKWFTDTQYF. DNA of the CDR3: TGTGCCAGCAGTTACTCAAAATGGTTCACAGATACGCAGTATTTT. The chain recombines TRBV6-5 with TRBJ2-3; D call uncertain. CDR1 and CDR2 from the germline V gene are MNHEY and SVGAGI. The V end was cut by 0 bases, the J end by 2 bases, with 9 bases between. CDR3 length equals 15 residues.

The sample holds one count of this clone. CDR3 residues: CSVVPSQETQYF. In nucleotides, the CDR3 is TGCAGCGTTGTGCCTAGCCAAGAGACCCAGTACTTC. The chain is built from TRBV29-1 and TRBJ2-5; D is undetermined. Deletions cut 4 bases from V and 1 base from J, with 7 bases between. The CDR3 is made up of 12 amino acids. Per germline, CDR1 SQVTM and CDR2 ANQGSEA. The variable domain in full, with the rest retrieved from reference TRBV29-1 and TRBJ2-5, is SAVISQKPSRDICQRGTSLTIQCQVDSQVTMMFWYRQQPGQSLTLIATANQGSEATYESGFVIDKFPISRPNLTFSTLTVSNMSPEDSSIYLCSVVPSQETQYFGPGTRLLVL.

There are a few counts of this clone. CDR3 sequence (DNA): TGCGCCAGCAGCCAAGGGCAGACAGCTTTTGACACTGAAGCTTTCTTT. This codes for CASSQGQTAFDTEAFF. The V gene is TRBV4-1, the J gene TRBJ1-1, with a possible D match to TRBD1 (5 bases). V was clipped by 1 base and J by 3 bases, with 15 bases between them. This CDR3 is built from 16 residues. CDR1 is MGHRA, CDR2 YSYEKL, per germline.

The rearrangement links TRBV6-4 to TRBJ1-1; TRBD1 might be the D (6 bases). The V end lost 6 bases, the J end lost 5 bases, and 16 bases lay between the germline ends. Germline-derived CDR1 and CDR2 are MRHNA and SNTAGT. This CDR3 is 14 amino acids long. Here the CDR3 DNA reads TGTGCCAGCAGCGAAGTGGGGGGCTATACTGAAGCTTTCTTT. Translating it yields CASSEVGGYTEAFF.

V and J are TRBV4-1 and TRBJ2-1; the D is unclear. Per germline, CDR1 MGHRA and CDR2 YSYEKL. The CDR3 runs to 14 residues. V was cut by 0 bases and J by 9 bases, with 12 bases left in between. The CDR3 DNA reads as TGCGCCAGCAGCCAAGAACAATTGCTGGGTGAGCAGTTCTTC. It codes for CASSQEQLLGEQFF.

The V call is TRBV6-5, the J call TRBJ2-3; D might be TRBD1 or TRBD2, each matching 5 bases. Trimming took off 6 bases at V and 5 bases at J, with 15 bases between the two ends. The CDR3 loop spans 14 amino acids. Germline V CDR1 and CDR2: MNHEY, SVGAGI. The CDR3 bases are TGTGCCAGCAGCCGGGGCCTCGCGGGAGATACGCAGTATTTT. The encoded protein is CASSRGLAGDTQYF.

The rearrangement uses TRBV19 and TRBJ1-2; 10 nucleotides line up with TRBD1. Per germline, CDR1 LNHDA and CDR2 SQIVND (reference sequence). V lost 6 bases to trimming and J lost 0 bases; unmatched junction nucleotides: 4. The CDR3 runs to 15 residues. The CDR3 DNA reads TGTGCCAGTAGGGACAGGGGGAGTACTAACTATGGCTACACCTTC. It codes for CASRDRGSTNYGYTF.

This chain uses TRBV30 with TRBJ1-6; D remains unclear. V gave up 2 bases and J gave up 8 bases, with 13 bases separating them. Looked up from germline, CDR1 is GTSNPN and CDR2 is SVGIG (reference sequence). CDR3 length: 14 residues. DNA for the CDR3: TGTGCCTGGAGTAATAGAAGGGAGTATTCACCCCTCCACTTT. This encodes CAWSNRREYSPLHF.

The CDR3 spells CASSLRGSTDTQYF. CDR3 in DNA: TGTGCCAGCAGTCTCAGGGGAAGCACAGATACGCAGTATTTT. This chain joins TRBV25-1 and TRBJ2-3, with D perhaps matching TRBD1 (6 bases). The CDR3 contains 14 residues. The V gene lost 5 bases and the J gene lost 0 bases, with 9 bases spanning the gap. CDR1 MGHDK and CDR2 SYGVNS come from the germline V gene.

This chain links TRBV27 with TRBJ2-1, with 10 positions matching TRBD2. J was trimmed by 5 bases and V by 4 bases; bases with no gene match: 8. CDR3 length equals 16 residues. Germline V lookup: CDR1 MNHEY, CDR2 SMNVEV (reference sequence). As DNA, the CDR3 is TGTGCCAGCAGTTCTCACCCGGGACTAGCGCACAATGAGCAGTTCTTC. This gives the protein CASSSHPGLAHNEQFF.

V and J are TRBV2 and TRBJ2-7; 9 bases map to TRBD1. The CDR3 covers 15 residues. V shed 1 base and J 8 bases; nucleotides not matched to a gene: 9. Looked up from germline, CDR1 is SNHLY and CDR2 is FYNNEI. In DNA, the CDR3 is TGTGCCAGCAGTGAAGGGACAGGGGAACCTACGAAGCAGTACTTC. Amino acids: CASSEGTGEPTKQYF.